This T cell receptor (beta chain) appears in the sequencing data of a study of blood T cell repertoires in COVID-19. Study overall: The samples span acute and convalescent COVID-19 from the United States, Italy and Spain. PBMCs, B-cell-depleted T cells, or T cells were the source of the cDNA or gDNA that made up the material.

Germline CDR1 and CDR2: MNHEY and SVGAGI. V was trimmed by 7 bases and J by 3 bases, leaving 16 bases between them. The CDR3 is made up of 14 amino acids. In the study's own analysis: Scientists estimated how many nucleated cells there were by amplifying reference gene primers. Assay: immunoSEQ multiplex PCR; the TCRdb copy retains only in-frame clones and omits some. Clone size and the V and J calls come from that table; the DNA yielded D and trimming. The table has approximately 260,000 clones, about 88% seen once. The sequence derives from a woman in her thirties or forties who had recovered from COVID-19. Sequencing was performed on peripheral blood. The gene calls are TRBV6-5 and TRBJ2-7; TRBD1 might be the D (6 bases). The CDR3 DNA follows: TGTGCCAGCATCGTGAGGACAGTAGACTACGAGCAGTACGTC. It specifies CASIVRTVDYEQYV.